The 3 T cell receptor beta chains listed next were all sequenced from one sample in a study of cytomegalovirus exposure and HLA in healthy donors. With 60 Vbeta and 13 Jbeta primers, the PCR was carried out. Only in-frame clones appear in the TCRdb table, and some are missing; sequencing was by immunoSEQ multiplex PCR. The sample includes around 200,000 clones, about 83% of them seen just once. Material: PBMCs. The receptors were sampled from a woman aged 45-60 years in good health and CMV-seropositive.

The rearrangement uses TRBV7-9 and TRBJ2-1, with 9 bases that match TRBD1. After removal of 2 bases from V and 15 bases from J, the junction contained 11 bases not matched to a gene. Looked up from germline, CDR1 is SEHNR and CDR2 is FQNEAQ (reference sequence). This CDR3 contains 14 residues. DNA of the CDR3: TGTGCCAGCAGCTTAAGCCTGGGACAGGGCTTCTGGTTCTTC. It encodes CASSLSLGQGFWFF.

The chain recombines TRBV15 with TRBJ1-5; the D is unclear. V lost 2 bases, J lost 0 bases, and 5 bases lay in between. Germline CDR1 reads LNHNV; CDR2 reads YYDKDF (reference sequence). There are 14 residues in the CDR3. The CDR3 reads CATSRQYSNQPQHF. The CDR3 bases are TGTGCCACCAGCAGACAGTATAGCAATCAGCCCCAGCATTTT.

The CDR3 DNA reads as TGTGCCAGTAGTATAAACAGGAACTATGGCTACACCTTC. Translating it yields CASSINRNYGYTF. The chain joins TRBV19 to TRBJ1-2; a possible D gene is TRBD1 (5 bases). V was cut by 2 bases and J by 2 bases, with 6 bases left in between. The germline V gene encodes CDR1 LNHDA and CDR2 SQIVND (reference sequence). The CDR3 is 13 amino acids.